The rows below give T cell receptor beta chains drawn from one sample of a study of blood T cell repertoires in COVID-19. Sequenced by immunoSEQ multiplex PCR; TCRdb stores in-frame clones only, minus some. Of 200,000 to 300,000 clones in the sample, approximately 89% were seen once. Sample: PBMCs or T cells enriched from blood (not recorded which). Source of these receptors: a woman in her thirties or forties with acute COVID-19. CDR3s include the opening cysteine and the closing phenylalanine or tryptophan. D genes are given only for firm matches. Clone sizes are given selectively: once, few, many, or a class where the clone is expanded.

CDR3: CATSASDTEAFF; DNA: TGTGCCACCAGTGCAAGCGACACTGAAGCTTTCTTT; V: TRBV24-1; size: -; J: TRBJ1-1; D: -
CDR3: CASSSEGTDTNYGYTF; DNA: TGTGCCAGCAGCTCGGAGGGGACCGACACTAACTATGGCTACACCTTC; V: TRBV11-2; size: -; J: TRBJ1-2; D: -
CDR3: CATSRGRVNQPQHF; DNA: TGTGCCACCAGCAGAGGGAGGGTCAATCAGCCCCAGCATTTT; V: TRBV15; size: -; J: TRBJ1-5; D: -
CDR3: CASSLGLVAGVSYNEQFF; DNA: TGCGCCAGCAGCTTGGGGTTGGTAGCGGGAGTCTCCTACAATGAGCAGTTCTTC; V: TRBV5-1; size: -; J: TRBJ2-1; D: TRBD2
CDR3: CASSPSQDSTEAFF; DNA: TGTGCCAGCAGCCCATCCCAGGACTCCACTGAAGCTTTCTTT; V: TRBV5-5; size: -; J: TRBJ1-1; D: -
CDR3: CASSEGSYGYTF; DNA: TGTGCCAGCAGTGAGGGCAGCTATGGCTACACCTTC; V: TRBV2; size: once; J: TRBJ1-2; D: -
CDR3: CASSFGPHYNEQFF; DNA: TGTGCCAGCAGTTTTGGGCCACACTACAATGAGCAGTTCTTC; V: TRBV27; size: -; J: TRBJ2-1; D: -
CDR3: CASTPGAGNTIYF; DNA: TGTGCCAGCACCCCCGGGGCTGGAAACACCATATATTTT; V: TRBV7-2; size: -; J: TRBJ1-3; D: -
CDR3: CASTGGWEEHF; DNA: TGTGCCAGCACGGGCGGGTGGGAGGAACACTTC; V: TRBV7-9; size: -; J: TRBJ2-5; D: -
CDR3: CASSHFRGGASGAYEQYF; DNA: TGTGCCAGCAGCCACTTTCGTGGGGGGGCTAGCGGGGCCTACGAGCAGTACTTC; V: TRBV3-1/TRBV3-2; size: once; J: TRBJ2-7; D: TRBD2
CDR3: CASKTGLDTEAFF; DNA: TGCGCCAGCAAAACAGGGCTGGACACTGAAGCTTTCTTT; V: TRBV10-1; size: -; J: TRBJ1-1; D: -
CDR3: CASSTRQGTEAFF; DNA: TGCGCCAGCAGCACCCGACAGGGCACTGAAGCTTTCTTT; V: TRBV5-1; size: -; J: TRBJ1-1; D: TRBD1
CDR3: CATSDPDFNEQFF; DNA: TGTGCCACCAGTGACCCTGACTTCAATGAGCAGTTCTTC; V: TRBV24-1; size: -; J: TRBJ2-1; D: -
CDR3: CASCWAGFRIYNEQFF; DNA: TGTGCCAGCTGTTGGGCTGGGTTTAGAATCTACAATGAGCAGTTCTTC; V: TRBV27; size: -; J: TRBJ2-1; D: -
CDR3: CASSYEQGHSTDTQYF; DNA: TGTGCCAGCAGTTACGAGCAGGGGCATAGCACAGATACGCAGTATTTT; V: TRBV6-5; size: once; J: TRBJ2-3; D: -
CDR3: CASSESGLAGIREQFF; DNA: TGTGCCAGCAGTGAATCGGGACTAGCGGGAATCAGAGAGCAGTTCTTC; V: TRBV6-1; size: -; J: TRBJ2-1; D: TRBD2
CDR3: CASNRVEAEAFF; DNA: TGTGCCAGCAATCGGGTCGAGGCTGAAGCTTTCTTT; V: TRBV2; size: -; J: TRBJ1-1; D: -